This is a list of T cell receptor beta chains from one sample in a study of blood T cell repertoires in COVID-19. Repertoires were generated with immunoSEQ multiplex PCR, while TCRdb's copy carries only in-frame clones and drops some. The top ten hold approximately 4.8% of the sample, which has roughly 70,000 clones, approximately 90% seen once. Sequencing was performed on peripheral blood. These receptors were taken from a woman aged 55-69 years with active COVID-19. CDR3s include the opening cysteine and the closing phenylalanine or tryptophan. The D gene is left open where the match is weak. Not every row has a clone size; where given, it reads once, few, many or a size class.

D: NA
J: TRBJ1-3
V: TRBV12-2
size: few
DNA: TGTGCAAGTCGCAAGGGACAGGGGGGAAACACCATATATTTT
CDR3: CASRKGQGGNTIYF

D: TRBD1
J: TRBJ2-1
V: TRBV5-1
size: NA
DNA: TGCGCCAGCAGCTCTACCGGGACAGCAAACAATGAGCAGTTCTTC
CDR3: CASSSTGTANNEQFF

D: TRBD2
J: TRBJ2-1
V: TRBV28
size: NA
DNA: TGTGCCAGTAGGACTAGCGGGGAGGGTAATGAGCAGTTCTTC
CDR3: CASRTSGEGNEQFF

D: NA
J: TRBJ2-7
V: TRBV5-6
size: once
DNA: TGTGCCAGCACCTCTAGTCCACAGGCCCTCTACGAGCAGTACTTC
CDR3: CASTSSPQALYEQYF

D: TRBD1
J: TRBJ2-1
V: TRBV4-2
size: NA
DNA: TGTGCCAGCAGCTCCGGACAGGGGGGAGGCAATGAGCAGTTCTTC
CDR3: CASSSGQGGGNEQFF

D: NA
J: TRBJ2-7
V: TRBV6-5
size: NA
DNA: TGTGCCAGCAGTTACTCGGGCCAGGGGACCCAGCAGTACTTC
CDR3: CASSYSGQGTQQYF

D: TRBD2
J: TRBJ2-7
V: TRBV6-1
size: few
DNA: TGTGCCAGCAGTGACCGGCACACCGGGACTAGCGGGAGGTCCAACGAGCAGTACTTC
CDR3: CASSDRHTGTSGRSNEQYF

D: NA
J: TRBJ1-1
V: TRBV7-9
size: NA
DNA: TGTGCCAGCGTTTTGTCGGGGAACACTGAAGCTTTCTTT
CDR3: CASVLSGNTEAFF

D: TRBD2
J: TRBJ2-1
V: TRBV5-1
size: NA
DNA: TGCGCCAGCAGCCCCCGGGGTAGCGGGGATTACAATGAGCAGTTCTTC
CDR3: CASSPRGSGDYNEQFF

D: TRBD2
J: TRBJ2-7
V: TRBV10-3
size: NA
DNA: TGTGCCATCAGTGAGCCGACTAGCGGGAGAACCTACGAGCAGTACTTC
CDR3: CAISEPTSGRTYEQYF

D: TRBD2
J: TRBJ2-1
V: TRBV25-1
size: NA
DNA: TGTGCCAGCAGCAGACCCGGGACTAGCGGCTACAATGAGCAGTTCTTC
CDR3: CASSRPGTSGYNEQFF

D: NA
J: TRBJ2-4
V: TRBV28
size: NA
DNA: TGTGCCAGCAGTTCCCTTAGGGGTTTGGACATTCAGTACTTC
CDR3: CASSSLRGLDIQYF

D: TRBD1
J: TRBJ2-2
V: TRBV18
size: NA
DNA: TGTGCCAGCTCCCCCCGTGGACAGGGTAACACCGGGGAGCTGTTTTTT
CDR3: CASSPRGQGNTGELFF

D: TRBD2
J: TRBJ2-1
V: TRBV5-1
size: NA
DNA: TGCGCCAGCAGCCGGGGACTAGCGGGGTCCTACAATGAGCAGTTCTTC
CDR3: CASSRGLAGSYNEQFF

D: TRBD1
J: TRBJ2-5
V: TRBV15
size: NA
DNA: TGTGCCACCAGCAGAGAGTTTGACAGGGATACGTCGGAGACCCAGTACTTC
CDR3: CATSREFDRDTSETQYF

D: NA
J: TRBJ2-6
V: TRBV27
size: NA
DNA: TGTGCCAGCAGTTCCAGGGGCTCTGGGGCCAACGTCCTGACTTTC
CDR3: CASSSRGSGANVLTF

D: NA
J: TRBJ2-2
V: TRBV27
size: NA
DNA: TGTGCCAGCAGTTTCTCAGGGGCGAACACCGGGGAGCTGTTTTTT
CDR3: CASSFSGANTGELFF

D: TRBD2
J: TRBJ2-2
V: TRBV27
size: NA
DNA: TGTGCCAGCAGTTTAACGGGACTAGCGTCTTTTCACGGGGAGCTGTTTTTT
CDR3: CASSLTGLASFHGELFF

D: NA
J: TRBJ2-3
V: TRBV11-2
size: NA
DNA: TGTGCCAGCAGCTTAGACAGGGGTTGGTCCACAGATACGCAGTATTTT
CDR3: CASSLDRGWSTDTQYF

D: TRBD1
J: TRBJ1-1
V: TRBV6-5
size: NA
DNA: TGTGCCAGCAGGGACCGATACAGGGGGAACACTGAAGCTTTCTTT
CDR3: CASRDRYRGNTEAFF

D: NA
J: TRBJ2-7
V: TRBV2
size: NA
DNA: TGTGCCAGCAGTGAACAGGTTTCCTACGAGCAGTACTTC
CDR3: CASSEQVSYEQYF

D: NA
J: TRBJ1-2
V: TRBV28
size: NA
DNA: TGTGCCAGCAGTGCACGGGGATATGGCTACACCTTC
CDR3: CASSARGYGYTF

D: TRBD2
J: TRBJ2-1
V: TRBV5-1
size: NA
DNA: TGCGCCAGCAGCTTGAGGTCTAGCGGGAGGGTTGGAGAGCAGTTCTTC
CDR3: CASSLRSSGRVGEQFF

D: TRBD2
J: TRBJ2-3
V: TRBV24-1
size: once
DNA: TGTGCCACCAGTGCTCCTCTTGGACTAGCGAGAAGCACAGATACGCAGTATTTT
CDR3: CATSAPLGLARSTDTQYF

D: NA
J: TRBJ1-3
V: TRBV6-1
size: NA
DNA: TGTGCCAGCAGTGAATTAGGACTTTCTGGAAACACCATATATTTT
CDR3: CASSELGLSGNTIYF

D: NA
J: TRBJ1-4
V: TRBV19
size: NA
DNA: TGTGCCAGTAGGAAACAGGGAGTTGGAGAAAAACTGTTTTTT
CDR3: CASRKQGVGEKLFF